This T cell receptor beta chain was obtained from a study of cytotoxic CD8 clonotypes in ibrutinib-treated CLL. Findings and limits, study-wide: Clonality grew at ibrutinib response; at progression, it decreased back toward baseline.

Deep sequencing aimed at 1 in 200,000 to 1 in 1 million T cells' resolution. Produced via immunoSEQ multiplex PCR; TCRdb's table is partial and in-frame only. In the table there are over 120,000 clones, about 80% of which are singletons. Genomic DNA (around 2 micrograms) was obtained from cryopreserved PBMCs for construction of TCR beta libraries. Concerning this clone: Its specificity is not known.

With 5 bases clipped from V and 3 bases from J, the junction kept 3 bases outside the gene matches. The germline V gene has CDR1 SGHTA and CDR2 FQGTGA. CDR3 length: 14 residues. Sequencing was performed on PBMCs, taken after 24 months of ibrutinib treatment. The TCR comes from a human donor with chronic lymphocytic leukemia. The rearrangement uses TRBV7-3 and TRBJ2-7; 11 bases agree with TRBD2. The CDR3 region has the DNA TGTGCCAGCAGCCCAACTAGCGGGAGCTACGAGCAGTACTTC. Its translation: CASSPTSGSYEQYF.